This TCR beta chain was obtained from a study of blood T cell repertoires in COVID-19. About the research overall: Spain, Italy and the United States supplied samples that represented acute and convalescent COVID-19. PBMCs, B-cell-depleted T cells, or T cells provided the cDNA or gDNA that made up the material.

Worth noting for this clone: Other DNA sequences in this sample translate to the same CDR3.

V dropped 3 bases and J dropped 4; count of bases not matched to a gene: 0. The CDR3 is made up of 13 amino acids. Germline V gene sequence: CDR1 KGHSH, CDR2 LQKENI. In the original workflow: Nucleated cell number was recorded as an estimate derived from reference gene primer amplification. Generated by immunoSEQ multiplex PCR, the TCRdb table keeps only in-frame clones and is missing some. D and trimming come from the DNA, and the V and J calls and clone size come from that table. The table has 150,000 or so clones, around 82% seen once. The sequencing sample was made of peripheral blood. The TCR originated in a woman aged 55-69 years with acute or convalescent COVID-19. This chain connects TRBV18 to TRBJ1-5; 7 nucleotides agree with TRBD1. CDR3 sequence (DNA): TGTGCCAGCTCACCGGACAGGAATCAGCCCCAGCATTTT. Protein sequence: CASSPDRNQPQHF.